These T cell receptor beta chains were read from a single sample in a study of T cell responses to AZD1222 COVID-19 vaccine. Assay used: immunoSEQ multiplex PCR; TCRdb lists only in-frame clones, some missing. This table holds 75,000 to 95,000 clones, 70% to 90% found once. The material was peripheral blood, obtained on day 0 of AZD1222 vaccination. The source is an adult in good health. Each CDR3 is given with its conserved first and last residue. Fields, in order: clone size, V gene, D gene, J gene, CDR3 protein, CDR3 DNA. A D gene is named only where the DNA matches it firmly. A clone size is listed for some rows: how often the clone was seen (once, few, many), or a class if it is expanded.

size: -
V: TRBV27
D: -
J: TRBJ2-1
CDR3: CASSFGNYNEQFF
DNA: TGTGCCAGCAGTTTTGGCAACTACAATGAGCAGTTCTTC

size: -
V: TRBV7-9
D: -
J: TRBJ1-5
CDR3: CASSHGRGGDNQPQHF
DNA: TGTGCCAGCAGCCACGGTCGAGGGGGGGACAATCAGCCCCAGCATTTT

size: -
V: TRBV6-2/TRBV6-3
D: TRBD2
J: TRBJ2-7
CDR3: CASSYVWGLAGGEQYF
DNA: TGTGCCAGCAGTTACGTGTGGGGACTAGCGGGAGGCGAGCAGTACTTC

size: -
V: TRBV29-1
D: -
J: TRBJ2-7
CDR3: CSVEDSKQYF
DNA: TGCAGCGTTGAAGACAGCAAGCAGTACTTC

size: -
V: TRBV6-4
D: -
J: TRBJ1-6
CDR3: CASRQRNNPDSPLHF
DNA: TGTGCCAGCAGGCAGCGGAACAACCCTGATTCACCCCTCCACTTT

size: -
V: TRBV18
D: -
J: TRBJ2-2
CDR3: CASSPRLGAHIGELFF
DNA: TGTGCCAGCTCACCACGGTTAGGGGCGCATATCGGGGAGCTGTTTTTT

size: many
V: TRBV27
D: -
J: TRBJ2-6
CDR3: CASTWGLNPSGANVLTF
DNA: TGTGCCAGCACATGGGGGCTTAACCCCTCTGGGGCCAACGTCCTGACTTTC

size: few
V: TRBV30
D: TRBD1
J: TRBJ1-6
CDR3: CAWTVGTGDSPLHF
DNA: TGTGCCTGGACCGTTGGGACAGGGGATTCACCCCTCCACTTT

size: -
V: TRBV2
D: TRBD1
J: TRBJ2-1
CDR3: CASTPRDRVSNEQFF
DNA: TGTGCCAGCACGCCCCGGGACAGAGTGAGCAATGAGCAGTTCTTC

size: once
V: TRBV7-9
D: -
J: TRBJ2-3
CDR3: CASSYSDTRADTQYF
DNA: TGTGCCAGCAGCTACTCCGATACAAGGGCAGATACGCAGTATTTT

size: -
V: TRBV27
D: TRBD1
J: TRBJ1-2
CDR3: CASSPYDAGGYGYTF
DNA: TGTGCCAGCAGTCCCTACGATGCAGGGGGCTATGGCTACACCTTC

size: -
V: TRBV27
D: -
J: TRBJ1-3
CDR3: CASRDTGNTIYF
DNA: TGTGCCAGTCGGGACACTGGAAACACCATATATTTT

size: -
V: TRBV27
D: -
J: TRBJ2-7
CDR3: CASRRRGSYEQYF
DNA: TGTGCCAGCAGGAGGAGGGGGTCATACGAGCAGTACTTC

size: -
V: TRBV2
D: -
J: TRBJ2-3
CDR3: CASGDTQYF
DNA: TGTGCCAGCGGCGATACGCAGTATTTT

size: -
V: TRBV25-1
D: -
J: TRBJ1-6
CDR3: CASPRRPNSPLHF
DNA: TGTGCCAGCCCTAGGCGACCTAATTCACCCCTCCACTTT

size: -
V: TRBV6-2/TRBV6-3
D: TRBD2
J: TRBJ2-7
CDR3: CASSYSGRGNSYEQYF
DNA: TGTGCCAGCAGTTACTCAGGGCGGGGGAACTCCTACGAGCAGTACTTC

size: -
V: TRBV7-2
D: TRBD1
J: TRBJ2-7
CDR3: CASSSFTTGGVHEQYF
DNA: TGTGCCAGCAGCTCATTCACGACAGGGGGTGTACACGAGCAGTACTTC

size: -
V: TRBV19
D: TRBD1
J: TRBJ1-2
CDR3: CASSTLRTGNYGYTF
DNA: TGTGCCAGTAGTACGCTACGGACAGGGAACTATGGCTACACCTTC

size: -
V: TRBV19
D: TRBD1
J: TRBJ2-3
CDR3: CASSDPGGQGADTQYF
DNA: TGTGCCAGTAGCGATCCCGGTGGACAGGGGGCAGATACGCAGTATTTT

size: few
V: TRBV7-9
D: -
J: TRBJ1-6
CDR3: CAIGRSTNSPLHF
DNA: TGTGCCATCGGGAGGTCTACAAATTCACCCCTCCACTTT

size: -
V: TRBV19
D: TRBD1
J: TRBJ1-1
CDR3: CASKGANLNTEAFF
DNA: TGTGCCAGTAAGGGGGCGAACTTGAACACTGAAGCTTTCTTT

size: -
V: TRBV7-2
D: -
J: TRBJ2-7
CDR3: CASSAGPLQAGQYF
DNA: TGTGCCAGCAGCGCAGGTCCCCTCCAGGCGGGGCAGTACTTC

size: -
V: TRBV5-1
D: -
J: TRBJ2-1
CDR3: CASSLTGDEQFF
DNA: TGCGCCAGCAGCTTGACGGGGGATGAGCAGTTCTTC

size: -
V: TRBV9
D: -
J: TRBJ2-2
CDR3: CASSVGGTLNTGELFF
DNA: TGTGCCAGCAGCGTAGGAGGAACACTCAACACCGGGGAGCTGTTTTTT

size: -
V: TRBV18
D: -
J: TRBJ1-2
CDR3: CASSPPGSPLGYGYTF
DNA: TGTGCCAGCTCACCACCGGGATCCCCTCTTGGCTATGGCTACACCTTC

size: -
V: TRBV18
D: -
J: TRBJ1-6
CDR3: CASSGSSDNSPLHF
DNA: TGTGCCAGCTCCGGCTCGTCAGATAATTCACCCCTCCACTTT

size: few
V: TRBV7-3
D: -
J: TRBJ2-7
CDR3: CASSSQGRVGEQYF
DNA: TGTGCCAGCAGCTCTCAGGGGAGAGTTGGCGAGCAGTACTTC

size: -
V: TRBV19
D: -
J: TRBJ1-2
CDR3: CASSRWGASDYGYTF
DNA: TGTGCCAGTAGTCGTTGGGGGGCCTCGGACTATGGCTACACCTTC

size: -
V: TRBV3-1/TRBV3-2
D: TRBD1
J: TRBJ1-6
CDR3: CASSQPGQGPEAYNSPLHF
DNA: TGTGCCAGCAGCCAACCTGGACAGGGGCCCGAAGCTTATAATTCACCCCTCCACTTT

size: -
V: TRBV27
D: -
J: TRBJ1-5
CDR3: CASSPYGGAREPQHF
DNA: TGTGCCAGCAGTCCTTACGGGGGGGCGAGAGAGCCCCAGCATTTT

size: -
V: TRBV6-2/TRBV6-3
D: -
J: TRBJ1-5
CDR3: CASSYSSVGNQPQHF
DNA: TGTGCCAGCAGTTACTCGTCCGTGGGCAATCAGCCCCAGCATTTT

size: -
V: TRBV6-5
D: -
J: TRBJ2-1
CDR3: CASSYVRGNEQFF
DNA: TGTGCCAGCAGTTATGTAAGGGGAAATGAGCAGTTCTTC

size: -
V: TRBV14
D: TRBD1
J: TRBJ2-2
CDR3: CANNLDRPYTGELFF
DNA: TGTGCCAACAACCTGGACAGGCCGTACACCGGGGAGCTGTTTTTT

size: -
V: TRBV27
D: -
J: TRBJ2-7
CDR3: CASSLGQSSYEQYF
DNA: TGTGCCAGCAGTTTAGGACAGAGCTCCTACGAGCAGTACTTC

size: -
V: TRBV28
D: TRBD1
J: TRBJ1-1
CDR3: CASSLGGTGNTEAFF
DNA: TGTGCCAGCAGTTTAGGGGGGACAGGGAACACTGAAGCTTTCTTT

size: once
V: TRBV27
D: TRBD1
J: TRBJ1-5
CDR3: CASSPGQGWQPQHF
DNA: TGTGCCAGCAGTCCGGGACAGGGGTGGCAGCCCCAGCATTTT

size: few
V: TRBV3-1/TRBV3-2
D: -
J: TRBJ1-2
CDR3: CASSQPPENYGYTF
DNA: TGTGCCAGCAGCCAACCCCCGGAAAACTATGGCTACACCTTC

size: -
V: TRBV27
D: -
J: TRBJ1-2
CDR3: CASRRSEGGHGYTF
DNA: TGTGCCAGCAGACGGTCTGAGGGGGGGCATGGCTACACCTTC

size: few
V: TRBV4-3
D: -
J: TRBJ2-5
CDR3: CASSQDVSSGQETQYF
DNA: TGCGCCAGCAGCCAAGATGTTAGCAGCGGACAAGAGACCCAGTACTTC

size: -
V: TRBV18
D: TRBD2
J: TRBJ2-1
CDR3: CASSPPASGGASSYNEQFF
DNA: TGTGCCAGCTCACCACCCGCTAGCGGGGGGGCAAGCTCCTACAATGAGCAGTTCTTC

size: -
V: TRBV24-1
D: -
J: TRBJ2-3
CDR3: CATRNRITDTQYF
DNA: TGTGCCACCAGAAATAGGATCACAGATACGCAGTATTTT

size: -
V: TRBV6-5
D: -
J: TRBJ2-7
CDR3: CASSYSKGSSYEQYF
DNA: TGTGCCAGCAGTTACTCGAAGGGCAGCTCCTACGAGCAGTACTTC

size: -
V: TRBV6-5
D: -
J: TRBJ2-3
CDR3: CASSPRVIGTDTQYF
DNA: TGTGCCAGCAGTCCCAGGGTAATTGGCACAGATACGCAGTATTTT

size: -
V: TRBV7-3
D: -
J: TRBJ1-2
CDR3: CASSTYLVGNYGYTF
DNA: TGTGCCAGCAGCACCTACCTAGTCGGAAACTATGGCTACACCTTC

size: -
V: TRBV5-8
D: -
J: TRBJ2-7
CDR3: CASNLRLGTADEQYF
DNA: TGTGCCAGCAACCTCCGATTGGGGACGGCGGACGAGCAGTACTTC

size: few
V: TRBV10-3
D: -
J: TRBJ2-7
CDR3: CAITGRQGLNEQYF
DNA: TGTGCCATCACCGGGAGGCAGGGGCTCAACGAGCAGTACTTC

size: -
V: TRBV7-8
D: -
J: TRBJ1-2
CDR3: CASSLRGLGAREKNYGYTF
DNA: TGTGCCAGCAGCTTGAGGGGCTTGGGGGCCCGCGAAAAAAACTATGGCTACACCTTC

size: -
V: TRBV12-3/TRBV12-4
D: TRBD1
J: TRBJ2-5
CDR3: CASSDRGKTQYF
DNA: TGTGCCAGCAGTGACAGGGGGAAGACCCAGTACTTC

size: -
V: TRBV30
D: -
J: TRBJ2-5
CDR3: CAWSVQGGETQYF
DNA: TGTGCCTGGAGTGTACAGGGAGGGGAGACCCAGTACTTC

size: -
V: TRBV2
D: -
J: TRBJ1-2
CDR3: CASSATGVSYRYTF
DNA: TGTGCCAGCAGCGCGACAGGAGTATCTTACCGCTACACCTTC

size: -
V: TRBV24-1
D: -
J: TRBJ2-3
CDR3: CATGGVVGDTDTQYF
DNA: TGTGCCACCGGAGGAGTGGTAGGGGACACAGATACGCAGTATTTT